Detailed here is one T cell receptor (beta chain). This clone has a single count. The target of this receptor is not known. Base-call qualities are not available, and no considerably larger clone is one nucleotide away. This specimen comes from a study of blood T cell repertoires in COVID-19 (dated by TCRdb to between 2020 and 2021). As for the study more broadly: Samples covering the acute and convalescent phases of COVID-19 were provided by collaborators in the United States, Italy and Spain. The material from the prospective study consisted of cDNA or gDNA derived from T cells, B-cell-depleted T cells, or PBMCs. Subjects who had been exposed to COVID-19, were actively infected with it, or had recovered from it provided the deeply sampled blood TCRbeta repertoires that made up the dataset. The repertoires were made available in a free public database intended to serve as a resource for research on the immune response to SARS-CoV-2. Samples came from the ongoing ImmuneRACE study (first 160 participants) plus 1,254 subjects from 6 global collaborators. A de-identified subject ID, COVID-19 status, age in years and sex were almost always included in the sample metadata. Where available, HLA class I and class II types were taken from metadata supplied by the sample provider and were not determined by assay-based typing. What the research found in general, with its limitations: Clinical and demographic metadata were provided uncurated, with the amount varying by source and participant.

TCRbeta CDR3 regions were amplified from genomic DNA by means of the immunoSEQ Assay, a bias-controlled multiplex PCR. The study's own analysis went as follows. Nucleated cell counts per sample were estimated from amplification of reference gene primers within the assay. Sequence reads were collapsed and filtered to measure the absolute abundance of every unique TCRbeta CDR3 rearrangement. For each sample, productive Simpson clonality was calculated as the square root of Simpson's diversity index across productive rearrangements. This is the immuneACCESS table as TCRdb keeps it, with only in-frame sequences that have V and J called. A part of the clones is gone; compared with another copy, unresolved V genes explain less than half, and the rest is unexplained. V and J calls and clone size are as listed in that table; D and trimming were resolved from the DNA. The sample data list roughly 150,000 clones, and over 70% of these were observed just once. Clones ranked in the top ten supply 0.45% to 0.6% of the sample.

Whole blood was collected in K2EDTA tubes by collaborating institutions according to the institutions' own protocols. For TCRbeta analysis, collaborator samples were shipped as frozen whole blood, as isolated PBMCs, or as DNA extracted from either sample type. The source of this sequence is a man between 60 and 75 years old with acute or convalescent COVID-19. The sequencing sample was made of peripheral blood.

The CDR3 is CASSALPSGRADTQYF. The sequence in DNA is TGTGCCAGTAGTGCACTCCCTAGCGGGAGGGCAGATACGCAGTATTTT. Recombination connected TRBV19 to TRBJ2-3; 12 bases in the middle match TRBD2. Germline trimming: 5 bases from V, 4 bases from J; junction bases outside gene matches: 7. CDR1 LNHDA and CDR2 SQIVND are derived from the germline V gene (reference sequence). The CDR3 goes from the cysteine to the phenylalanine over 16 residues. Solely the CDR3 DNA is kept, with 48 bases framed from the first base.